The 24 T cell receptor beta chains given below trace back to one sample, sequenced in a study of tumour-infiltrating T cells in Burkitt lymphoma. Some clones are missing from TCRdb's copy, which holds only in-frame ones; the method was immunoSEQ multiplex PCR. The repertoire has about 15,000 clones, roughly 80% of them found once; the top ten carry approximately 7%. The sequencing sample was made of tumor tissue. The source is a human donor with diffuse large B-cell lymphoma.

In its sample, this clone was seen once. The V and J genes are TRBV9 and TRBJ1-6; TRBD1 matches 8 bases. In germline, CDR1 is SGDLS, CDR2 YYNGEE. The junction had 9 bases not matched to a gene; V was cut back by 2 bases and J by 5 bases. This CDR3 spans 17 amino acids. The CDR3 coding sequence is TGTGCCAGCAGCGTTTCCCCTGGGACAGGCAATAATTCACCCCTCCACTTT. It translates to CASSVSPGTGNNSPLHF.

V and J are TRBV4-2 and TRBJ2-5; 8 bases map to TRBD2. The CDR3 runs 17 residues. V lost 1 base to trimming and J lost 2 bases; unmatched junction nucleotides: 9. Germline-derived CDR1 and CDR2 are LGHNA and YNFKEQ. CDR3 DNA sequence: TGTGCCAGCAGCCAAGGGGCTCGGGAGGGCCGTCAAGAGACCCAGTACTTC. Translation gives CASSQGAREGRQETQYF.

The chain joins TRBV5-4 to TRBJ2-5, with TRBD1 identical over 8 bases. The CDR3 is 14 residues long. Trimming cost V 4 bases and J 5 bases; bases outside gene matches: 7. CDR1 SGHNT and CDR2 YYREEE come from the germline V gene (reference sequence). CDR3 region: CASSTRTGQETQYF. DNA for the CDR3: TGTGCCAGCAGCACGAGGACAGGGCAGGAGACCCAGTACTTC.

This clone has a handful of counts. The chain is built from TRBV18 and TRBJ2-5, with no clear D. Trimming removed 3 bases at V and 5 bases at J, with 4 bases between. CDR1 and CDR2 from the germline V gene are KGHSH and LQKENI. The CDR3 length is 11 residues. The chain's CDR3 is CASSPGETQYF. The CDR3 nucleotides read TGTGCCAGCTCACCGGGGGAGACCCAGTACTTC. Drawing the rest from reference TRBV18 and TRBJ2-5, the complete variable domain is NAGVMQNPRHLVRRRGQEARLRCSPMKGHSHVYWYRQLPEEGLKFMVYLQKENIIDESGMPKERFSAEFPKEGPSILRIQQVVRGDSAAYFCASSPGETQYFGPGTRLLVL.

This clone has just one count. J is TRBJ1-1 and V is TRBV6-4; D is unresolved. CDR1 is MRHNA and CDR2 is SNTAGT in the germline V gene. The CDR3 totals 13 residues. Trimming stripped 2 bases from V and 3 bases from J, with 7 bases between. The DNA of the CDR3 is TGTGCCAGCAGTGACAGGGAGGACACTGAAGCTTTCTTT. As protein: CASSDREDTEAFF.

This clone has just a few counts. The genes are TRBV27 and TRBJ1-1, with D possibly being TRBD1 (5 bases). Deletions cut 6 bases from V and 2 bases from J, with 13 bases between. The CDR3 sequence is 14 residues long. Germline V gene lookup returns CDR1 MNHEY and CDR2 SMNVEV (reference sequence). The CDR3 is CASSVRDPNTEAFF. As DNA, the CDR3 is TGTGCCAGCAGCGTCAGGGACCCTAACACTGAAGCTTTCTTT.

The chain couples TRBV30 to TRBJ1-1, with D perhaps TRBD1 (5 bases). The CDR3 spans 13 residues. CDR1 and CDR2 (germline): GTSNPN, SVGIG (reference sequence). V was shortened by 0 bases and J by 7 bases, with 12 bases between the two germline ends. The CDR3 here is CAWSVWGEIEAFF. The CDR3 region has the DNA TGTGCCTGGAGTGTGTGGGGCGAGATTGAAGCTTTCTTT.

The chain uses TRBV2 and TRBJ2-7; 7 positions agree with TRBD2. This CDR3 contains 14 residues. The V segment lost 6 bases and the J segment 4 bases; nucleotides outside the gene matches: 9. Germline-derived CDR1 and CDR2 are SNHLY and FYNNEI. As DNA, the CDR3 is TGTGCCAGCAGACTAGGACTAGACCAATACGAGCAGTACTTC. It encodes CASRLGLDQYEQYF.

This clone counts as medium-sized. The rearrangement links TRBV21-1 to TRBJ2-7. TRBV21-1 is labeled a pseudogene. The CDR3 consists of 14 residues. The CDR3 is CASSKRLPTDEQYV. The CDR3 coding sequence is TGTGCCAGCAGCAAACGGCTTCCCACGGACGAGCAGTACGTC.

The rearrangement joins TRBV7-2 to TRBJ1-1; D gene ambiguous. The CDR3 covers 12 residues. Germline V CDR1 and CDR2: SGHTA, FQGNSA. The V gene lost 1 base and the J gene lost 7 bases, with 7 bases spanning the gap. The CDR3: CASSLVGSEAFF. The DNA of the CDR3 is TGTGCCAGCAGCTTAGTGGGCAGTGAAGCTTTCTTT.

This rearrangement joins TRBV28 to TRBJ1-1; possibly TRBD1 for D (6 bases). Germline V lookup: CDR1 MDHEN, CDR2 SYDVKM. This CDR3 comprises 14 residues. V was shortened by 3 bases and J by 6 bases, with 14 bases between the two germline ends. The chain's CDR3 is CASSLGTPGAEAFF. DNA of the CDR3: TGTGCCAGCAGTTTGGGGACACCGGGGGCTGAAGCTTTCTTT.

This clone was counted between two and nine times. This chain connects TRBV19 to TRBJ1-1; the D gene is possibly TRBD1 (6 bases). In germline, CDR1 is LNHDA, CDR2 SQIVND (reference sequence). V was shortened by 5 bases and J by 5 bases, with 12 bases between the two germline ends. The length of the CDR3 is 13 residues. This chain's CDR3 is CASSWSGVTEAFF. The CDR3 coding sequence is TGTGCCAGTAGTTGGTCAGGGGTGACTGAAGCTTTCTTT.

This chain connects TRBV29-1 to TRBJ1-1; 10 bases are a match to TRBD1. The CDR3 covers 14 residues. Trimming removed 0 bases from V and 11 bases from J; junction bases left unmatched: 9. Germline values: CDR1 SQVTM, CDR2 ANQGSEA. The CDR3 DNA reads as TGCAGCGTTGAAGACCCTGACAGGGGGCATCAGGCTTTCTTT. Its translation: CSVEDPDRGHQAFF.

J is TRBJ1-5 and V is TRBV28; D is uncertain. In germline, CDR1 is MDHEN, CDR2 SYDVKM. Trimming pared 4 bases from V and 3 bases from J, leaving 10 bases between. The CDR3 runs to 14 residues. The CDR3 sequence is CASSSGEYNQPQHF. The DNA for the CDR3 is TGTGCCAGCAGTTCCGGGGAATACAATCAGCCCCAGCATTTT.

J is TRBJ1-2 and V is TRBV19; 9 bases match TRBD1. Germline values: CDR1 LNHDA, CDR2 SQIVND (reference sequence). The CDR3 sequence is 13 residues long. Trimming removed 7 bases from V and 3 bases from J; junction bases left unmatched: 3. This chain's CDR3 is CASNRGRDYGYTF. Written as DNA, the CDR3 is TGTGCCAGTAACAGGGGGCGCGACTATGGCTACACCTTC.

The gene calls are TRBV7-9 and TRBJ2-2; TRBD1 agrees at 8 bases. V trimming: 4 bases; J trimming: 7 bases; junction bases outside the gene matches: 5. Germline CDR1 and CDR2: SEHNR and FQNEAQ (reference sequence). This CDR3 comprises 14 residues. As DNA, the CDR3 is TGTGCCAGCAGCTCAGGGGGCTTCAGCGGGGAGCTGTTTTTT. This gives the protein CASSSGGFSGELFF.

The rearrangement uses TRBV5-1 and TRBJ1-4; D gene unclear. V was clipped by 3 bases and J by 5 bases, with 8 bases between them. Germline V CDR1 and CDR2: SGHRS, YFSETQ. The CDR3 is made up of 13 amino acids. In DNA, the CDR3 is TGCGCCAGCAGCTCTGAACGAAATGAAAAACTGTTTTTT. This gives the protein CASSSERNEKLFF.

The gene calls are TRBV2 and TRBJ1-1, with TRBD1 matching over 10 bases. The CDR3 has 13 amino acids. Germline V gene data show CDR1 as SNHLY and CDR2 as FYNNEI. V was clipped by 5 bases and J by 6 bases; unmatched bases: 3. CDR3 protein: CASSPGQGAEAFF. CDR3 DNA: TGTGCCAGCAGTCCCGGACAGGGGGCTGAAGCTTTCTTT.

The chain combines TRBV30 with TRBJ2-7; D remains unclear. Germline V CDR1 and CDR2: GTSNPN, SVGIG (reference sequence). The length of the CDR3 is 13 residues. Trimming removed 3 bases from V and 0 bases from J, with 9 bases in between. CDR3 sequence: CAWSFEASYEQYV. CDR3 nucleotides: TGTGCCTGGAGCTTCGAGGCCTCCTACGAGCAGTACGTC.

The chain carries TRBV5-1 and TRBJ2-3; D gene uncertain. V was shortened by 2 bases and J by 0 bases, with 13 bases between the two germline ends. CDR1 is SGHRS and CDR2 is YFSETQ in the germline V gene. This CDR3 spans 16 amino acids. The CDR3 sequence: CASSFPKTDSTDTQYF. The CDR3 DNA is TGCGCCAGCAGCTTCCCCAAGACGGATAGCACAGATACGCAGTATTTT.

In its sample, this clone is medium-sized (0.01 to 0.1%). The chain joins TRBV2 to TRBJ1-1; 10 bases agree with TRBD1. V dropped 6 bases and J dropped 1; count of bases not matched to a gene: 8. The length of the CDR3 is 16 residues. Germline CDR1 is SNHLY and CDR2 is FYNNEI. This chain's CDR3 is CASSARRDRGNTEAFF. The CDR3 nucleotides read TGTGCCAGCAGCGCCAGGAGGGACAGGGGGAACACTGAAGCTTTCTTT.

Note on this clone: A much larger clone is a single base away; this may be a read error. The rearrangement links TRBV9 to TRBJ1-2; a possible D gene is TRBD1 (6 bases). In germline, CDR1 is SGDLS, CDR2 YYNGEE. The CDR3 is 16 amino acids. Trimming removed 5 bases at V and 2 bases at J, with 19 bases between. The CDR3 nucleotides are TGTGCCAGCAGGACAAGTGGGAGGGGGTCCAACTATGGCTACACCTTC. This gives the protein CASRTSGRGSNYGYTF.

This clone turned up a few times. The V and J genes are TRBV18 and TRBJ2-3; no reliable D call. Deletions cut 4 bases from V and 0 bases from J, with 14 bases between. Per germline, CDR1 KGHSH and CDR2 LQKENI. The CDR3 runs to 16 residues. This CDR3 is CASSLRTISSTDTQYF. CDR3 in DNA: TGTGCCAGCTCACTGAGGACGATTAGTAGCACAGATACGCAGTATTTT. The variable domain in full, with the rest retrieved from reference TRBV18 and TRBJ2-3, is NAGVMQNPRHLVRRRGQEARLRCSPMKGHSHVYWYRQLPEEGLKFMVYLQKENIIDESGMPKERFSAEFPKEGPSILRIQQVVRGDSAAYFCASSLRTISSTDTQYFGPGTRLTVL.

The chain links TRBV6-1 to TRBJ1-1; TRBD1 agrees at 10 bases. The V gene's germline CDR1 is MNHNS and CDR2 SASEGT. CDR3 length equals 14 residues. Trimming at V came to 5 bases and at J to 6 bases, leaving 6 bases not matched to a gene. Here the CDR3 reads CASSHRDRGPEAFF. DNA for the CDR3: TGTGCCAGCAGTCACCGGGACAGGGGTCCTGAAGCTTTCTTT.